The 26 T cell receptor beta chains presented below share a single source sample, sequenced in a study of cytomegalovirus exposure and HLA in healthy donors. PCR employed 60 Vbeta and 13 Jbeta primers. The protocol was immunoSEQ multiplex PCR, while the TCRdb copy is restricted to in-frame clones and leaves out a portion. Among 90,000 to 150,000 clones listed, 63% were seen once. The sample taken for sequencing was PBMCs. The receptors stem from a man aged 35-49 years in good health and CMV-seropositive.

The genes are TRBV29-1 and TRBJ2-7; D might be TRBD1 (5 bases). Germline lookup yields CDR1 SQVTM and CDR2 ANQGSEA. This CDR3 has 12 residues. Trimming shortened V by 6 bases and J by 1 base, and 10 bases separated the two germline ends. The CDR3 DNA reads as TGCAGCGTAAATGACAGATCCTACGAGCAGTACTTC. Amino acids: CSVNDRSYEQYF.

The chain links TRBV28 to TRBJ2-5, with 8 bases matching TRBD2. In germline, CDR1 is MDHEN, CDR2 SYDVKM. Trimming cost V 4 bases and J 7 bases; bases outside gene matches: 5. The CDR3 consists of 13 residues. The CDR3 sequence is CASSSTSGGTQYF. CDR3 DNA: TGTGCCAGCAGTTCCACTAGCGGAGGGACCCAGTACTTC.

The chain combines TRBV19 with TRBJ1-5; D ambiguous. Germline CDR1 and CDR2: LNHDA and SQIVND (reference sequence). The CDR3 has 15 residues. The V gene lost 4 bases and the J gene lost 4 bases, with 14 bases spanning the gap. DNA of the CDR3: TGTGCCAGTAGTACCATTGACCGGGAGAATCAGCCCCAGCATTTT. Translating it yields CASSTIDRENQPQHF.

The chain combines TRBV6-5 with TRBJ2-5; D is ambiguous. V was clipped by 4 bases and J by 2 bases, with 14 bases between them. Germline CDR1 reads MNHEY; CDR2 reads SVGAGI. The CDR3 runs 15 residues. The CDR3 DNA reads TGTGCCAGCAGTTCCTCCTATATATTACAAGAGACCCAGTACTTC. Translation: CASSSSYILQETQYF.

V and J are TRBV4-1 and TRBJ2-7, with 7 positions matching TRBD1. The CDR3 totals 16 residues. V lost 6 bases and J lost 0; bases outside the gene matches: 11. Germline values: CDR1 MGHRA, CDR2 YSYEKL. CDR3 residues: CASSRVPGQSSYEQYF. The DNA for the CDR3 is TGCGCCAGCAGTCGAGTTCCGGGACAGAGCTCCTACGAGCAGTACTTC.

The chain recombines TRBV7-3 with TRBJ2-5; D is undetermined. This CDR3 has 14 residues. From germline, CDR1 is SGHTA and CDR2 FQGTGA. Trimming took 2 bases from V and 2 from J, leaving 9 bases between them. The CDR3 loop is CASSLGSDQETQYF. The CDR3 nucleotides are TGTGCCAGCAGCTTAGGTAGTGATCAAGAGACCCAGTACTTC.

The chain recombines TRBV5-6 with TRBJ1-4; D gene ambiguous. V was clipped by 1 base and J by 10 bases, with 14 bases between them. CDR1 and CDR2 (germline): SGHDT, YYEEEE. The CDR3 covers 14 residues. CDR3 residues: CASSLRRAVGKLFF. The CDR3 DNA sequence: TGTGCCAGCAGCTTGAGACGTGCGGTGGGAAAACTGTTTTTT.

The V gene is TRBV5-4, the J gene TRBJ2-1; TRBD2 matches 7 bases. Germline CDR1 and CDR2: SGHNT and YYREEE (reference sequence). CDR3 length equals 15 residues. Unmatched junction bases numbered 10, after V lost 3 bases and J lost 7 bases. CDR3 sequence reads: CASSSAGGLLNEQFF. The CDR3 DNA is TGTGCCAGCAGCTCTGCCGGGGGACTACTGAATGAGCAGTTCTTC. Full variable domain (rest looked up from reference TRBV5-4 and TRBJ2-1): ETGVTQSPTHLIKTRGQQVTLRCSSQSGHNTVSWYQQALGQGPQFIFQYYREEENGRGNFPPRFSGLQFPNYSSELNVNALELDDSALYLCASSSAGGLLNEQFFGPGTRLTVL.

The CDR3 nucleotides read TGTGCCAGCAGCAACCGGGACAGGGTGGACAATGAGCAGTTCTTC. Residues: CASSNRDRVDNEQFF. The chain links TRBV21-1 to TRBJ2-1; TRBD1, as called in the table, went unchecked against the DNA. TRBV21-1 is a recognized pseudogene. This CDR3 is 15 amino acids long.

This clone turned up a few times. V is TRBV5-4 and J is TRBJ2-1; no clear D gene. This CDR3 region has 16 residues. Trimming took 2 bases from V and 0 from J, leaving 12 bases between them. Germline lookup yields CDR1 SGHNT and CDR2 YYREEE (reference sequence). The CDR3 bases are TGTGCCAGCAGCTTCGGAGCTGCGAGCTCCTACAATGAGCAGTTCTTC. It is translated as CASSFGAASSYNEQFF.

The rearrangement links TRBV29-1 to TRBJ2-7, with TRBD1 matching 8 bases. The CDR3 length is 14 residues. Germline V gene sequence: CDR1 SQVTM, CDR2 ANQGSEA. J gave up 3 bases and V 7 bases, and 11 bases lay outside the gene matches. CDR3 in amino acids: CSGAQGDRSYEQYF. The CDR3 DNA sequence: TGCAGCGGGGCGCAGGGGGACAGGAGCTACGAGCAGTACTTC.

The V gene is TRBV6-5, the J gene TRBJ1-4, with D possibly being TRBD1 (6 bases). V was pared by 6 bases and J by 2 bases, with 13 bases between. The V gene's germline CDR1 is MNHEY and CDR2 SVGAGI. The CDR3 spans 15 residues. CDR3 region: CASSQHQGTNEKLFF. As DNA, the CDR3 is TGTGCCAGCAGCCAACACCAGGGGACTAATGAAAAACTGTTTTTT.

This chain joins TRBV7-9 and TRBJ2-3, with TRBD2 matching 7 bases. V shed 7 bases and J 4 bases; nucleotides not matched to a gene: 17. The CDR3 is made up of 17 amino acids. Per the germline V gene, CDR1 is SEHNR and CDR2 is FQNEAQ (reference sequence). The CDR3 DNA follows: TGTGCCAGCACGATCAAAGGGAGGGATACCAGCCCAGATACGCAGTATTTT. Translating gives CASTIKGRDTSPDTQYF.

This clone was recorded only once. This sequence joins TRBV18 and TRBJ1-1; possible D gene TRBD1, 5 bases. CDR3 length: 14 residues. Per the germline V gene, CDR1 is KGHSH and CDR2 is LQKENI. V was shortened by 3 bases and J by 1 base, with 9 bases between the two germline ends. The DNA of the CDR3 is TGTGCCAGCTCACCTAGCACAGGGAACACTGAAGCTTTCTTT. Translated: CASSPSTGNTEAFF. The full variable domain, its missing parts supplied by reference TRBV18 and TRBJ1-1, is NAGVMQNPRHLVRRRGQEARLRCSPMKGHSHVYWYRQLPEEGLKFMVYLQKENIIDESGMPKERFSAEFPKEGPSILRIQQVVRGDSAAYFCASSPSTGNTEAFFGQGTRLTVV.

In its sample, this clone was seen a few times. J is TRBJ2-5 and V is TRBV29-1; 7 bases line up with TRBD1. The germline V gene has CDR1 SQVTM and CDR2 ANQGSEA. The V gene end was trimmed by 6 bases and the J gene end by 4 bases; junction bases not matched to a gene: 14. The CDR3 extends over 15 amino acids. In DNA form, the CDR3 reads TGCAGCGTCGCAGCCCACACAGGGGCCCCAGAGACCCAGTACTTC. It translates to CSVAAHTGAPETQYF.

This clone was seen a handful of times. This chain links TRBV6-5 with TRBJ1-5, with unresolved D. From germline, CDR1 is MNHEY and CDR2 SVGAGI. This CDR3 comprises 13 residues. V was cut by 5 bases and J by 3 bases, with 8 bases left in between. DNA of the CDR3: TGTGCCAGCAGTCCGATCTACAATCAGCCCCAGCATTTT. Protein: CASSPIYNQPQHF.

J is TRBJ1-1 and V is TRBV6-5; 7 positions match TRBD1. With 6 bases clipped from V and 4 bases from J, the junction kept 8 bases outside the gene matches. Germline V gene data show CDR1 as MNHEY and CDR2 as SVGAGI. There are 14 residues in the CDR3. This CDR3 is CASSSQGVATEAFF. The CDR3 DNA sequence: TGTGCCAGCAGCAGTCAGGGGGTGGCCACTGAAGCTTTCTTT.

Only a few counts were recorded for this clone. The V and J genes are TRBV28 and TRBJ2-1; possibly TRBD2 for D (5 bases). The CDR3 is 15 residues long. Germline V gene data show CDR1 as MDHEN and CDR2 as SYDVKM. Trimming stripped 2 bases from V and 10 bases from J, with 18 bases between. This CDR3 is CASSLPNVGRREQFF. In DNA form, the CDR3 reads TGTGCCAGCAGTTTACCGAATGTTGGAAGGAGGGAGCAGTTCTTC.

V and J are TRBV6-5 and TRBJ1-6, with D perhaps matching TRBD1 (5 bases). The CDR3 runs to 15 residues. Trimming left V 0 bases short and J 9 bases short, with 12 bases between. The germline V gene encodes CDR1 MNHEY and CDR2 SVGAGI. CDR3 sequence (DNA): TGTGCCAGCAGTTACTCTGGCGGGGCCGGTTCACCCCTCCACTTT. It specifies CASSYSGGAGSPLHF.

The CDR3 sequence: CASSVVGDRGTEAFF. The DNA for the CDR3 is TGTGCCAGCAGCGTAGTTGGGGATAGGGGCACTGAAGCTTTCTTT. The gene calls are TRBV9 and TRBJ1-1; possibly TRBD1 for D (5 bases). The germline V gene encodes CDR1 SGDLS and CDR2 YYNGEE. Trimming pared 0 bases from V and 4 bases from J, leaving 13 bases between. The CDR3 is made up of 15 amino acids.

This chain joins TRBV7-3 and TRBJ1-2; the match to TRBD1 covers 10 bases. Germline CDR1 is SGHTA and CDR2 is FQGTGA. This CDR3 is 13 amino acids long. V shed 5 bases and J 8 bases; nucleotides not matched to a gene: 5. The CDR3 sequence: CASSRGTGEGYTF. CDR3 sequence (DNA): TGTGCCAGCAGCCGAGGGACAGGGGAAGGCTACACCTTC. Looking up the rest from reference TRBV7-3 and TRBJ1-2 gives the full variable domain: GAGVSQTPSNKVTEKGKYVELRCDPISGHTALYWYRQSLGQGPEFLIYFQGTGAADDSGLPNDRFFAVRPEGSVSTLKIQRTERGDSAVYLCASSRGTGEGYTFGSGTRLTVV.

A single count supports this clone. The rearrangement joins TRBV27 to TRBJ2-7, with 10 bases fitting TRBD2. Losses at the gene ends were 8 bases for V and 0 bases for J; bases not matched to a gene: 1. The CDR3 loop spans 13 amino acids. Per the germline V gene, CDR1 is MNHEY and CDR2 is SMNVEV (reference sequence). The CDR3 loop is CASGLAASYEQYF. The DNA for the CDR3 is TGTGCCAGCGGACTAGCGGCCTCCTACGAGCAGTACTTC.

This clone has a handful of counts. This chain uses TRBV23-1 with TRBJ1-1; D is ambiguous. TRBV23-1 is reported as an ORF; its role is uncertain. There are 15 residues in the CDR3. V lost 6 bases to trimming and J lost 1 base, with 15 bases between them. The CDR3 DNA is TGCGCCAGCAGCCCACCTGCAGGTTCGAACACTGAAGCTTTCTTT. This gives the protein CASSPPAGSNTEAFF.

The chain recombines TRBV5-6 with TRBJ2-7, with D unclear. This CDR3 is 12 amino acids long. Germline V gene lookup returns CDR1 SGHDT and CDR2 YYEEEE. V was clipped by 5 bases and J by 2 bases, with 8 bases between them. CDR3 DNA: TGTGCCAGCAGTTCGGTAACCTACGAGCAGTACTTC. This codes for CASSSVTYEQYF. Using reference TRBV5-6 and TRBJ2-7 for the parts outside the CDR3, the full variable domain is DAGVTQSPTHLIKTRGQQVTLRCSPKSGHDTVSWYQQALGQGPQFIFQYYEEEERQRGNFPDRFSGHQFPNYSSELNVNALLLGDSALYLCASSSVTYEQYFGPGTRLTVT.

This clone was seen a handful of times. J is TRBJ2-2 and V is TRBV6-5, with TRBD2 as a possible D gene (5 bases). The CDR3 loop spans 15 amino acids. The germline V gene has CDR1 MNHEY and CDR2 SVGAGI. Trimming pared 8 bases from V and 4 bases from J, leaving 17 bases between. Written as DNA, the CDR3 is TGTGCCAGCGGGCCAGCGGAGGCGGGCACCGGGGAGCTGTTTTTT. This gives the protein CASGPAEAGTGELFF.

The rearrangement links TRBV12-5 to TRBJ2-2, with a tentative D call TRBD1 (6 bases). Trimming took 0 bases from V and 7 from J, leaving 6 bases between them. CDR1 and CDR2 from the germline V gene are LGHNT and FRNRAP. This CDR3 comprises 13 residues. The CDR3 is CASGLVQGGELFF. In DNA, the CDR3 is TGTGCTAGTGGTTTGGTACAGGGCGGGGAGCTGTTTTTT.